The 18 T cell receptor beta chains below all came from one sample that was sequenced in a study of blood T cell repertoires in COVID-19. Assay used: immunoSEQ multiplex PCR; TCRdb lists only in-frame clones, some missing. Here the sample spans some 40,000 clones, over 75% being singletons. The sequenced material came from peripheral blood. The receptor source for this set is a human donor in a cohort sampled during active COVID-19.

The gene calls are TRBV2 and TRBJ2-7; the match to TRBD1 covers 8 bases. The CDR3 has 15 residues. J gave up 7 bases and V 7 bases, and 15 bases lay outside the gene matches. Germline assignment: CDR1 SNHLY and CDR2 FYNNEI. The CDR3 sequence: CASMLAGQGEEEQYF. CDR3 sequence (DNA): TGTGCCAGCATGTTGGCAGGACAGGGAGAAGAAGAGCAGTACTTC. The whole variable domain, filled in from reference TRBV2 and TRBJ2-7, reads EPEVTQTPSHQVTQMGQEVILRCVPISNHLYFYWYRQILGQKVEFLVSFYNNEISEKSEIFDDQFSVERPDGSNFTLKIRSTKLEDSAMYFCASMLAGQGEEEQYFGPGTRLTVT.

V gene TRBV11-3 combines with J gene TRBJ2-3, with 7 nucleotides matching TRBD2. The ends lost 5 bases at V and 0 bases at J; junction bases unmatched: 8. Per germline, CDR1 SGHNT and CDR2 YENEEA. The CDR3 is 16 amino acids. The CDR3, as DNA: TGTGCCAGCAGCCACTCCCGGGACTATAGCACAGATACGCAGTATTTT. It yields the protein CASSHSRDYSTDTQYF.

This clone was observed once. The chain links TRBV7-8 to TRBJ2-7; 9 nucleotides line up with TRBD1. This CDR3 is built from 14 residues. CDR1 and CDR2 (germline): SGHVS, FQNEAQ. After removal of 1 base from V and 5 bases from J, the junction contained 3 bases not matched to a gene. CDR3 region: CASSLGDRVHEQYF. Here the CDR3 DNA reads TGTGCCAGCAGCTTAGGGGACAGGGTCCACGAGCAGTACTTC.

This clone has a single count. This chain joins TRBV12-3 or TRBV12-4 and TRBJ1-5; D might be TRBD1 (5 bases). V was trimmed by 6 bases and J by 6 bases, leaving 9 bases between them. There are 12 residues in the CDR3. The CDR3 bases are TGTGCCAGCAGGGTGACAGCTCAGCCCCAGCATTTT. Amino acid sequence: CASRVTAQPQHF.

J is TRBJ2-3 and V is TRBV7-9, with D perhaps matching TRBD1 (5 bases). CDR1 is SEHNR and CDR2 is FQNEAQ in the germline V gene (reference sequence). CDR3 length: 14 residues. V dropped 4 bases and J dropped 0 bases, with 8 bases sitting between them. The CDR3 bases are TGTGCCAGCAGCTCGGCAGGGAGCACAGATACGCAGTATTTT. It specifies CASSSAGSTDTQYF.

The chain recombines TRBV6-5 with TRBJ1-1; 11 bases line up with TRBD1. Losses at the gene ends were 8 bases for V and 3 bases for J; bases not matched to a gene: 5. Germline V lookup: CDR1 MNHEY, CDR2 SVGAGI. The CDR3 is 14 amino acids. Here the CDR3 DNA reads TGTGCCAGCTGGGACAGGGGGATCGACACTGAAGCTTTCTTT. As protein: CASWDRGIDTEAFF.

The chain links TRBV7-2 to TRBJ2-1, with 7 bases fitting TRBD2. The CDR3 is 15 residues long. After removal of 3 bases from V and 0 bases from J, the junction contained 2 bases not matched to a gene. CDR1 and CDR2 (germline): SGHTA, FQGNSA. CDR3 residues: CASSFSGGSYNEQFF. The CDR3 DNA follows: TGTGCCAGCAGCTTCTCGGGGGGCTCCTACAATGAGCAGTTCTTC. Full variable domain (remainder filled in from reference TRBV7-2 and TRBJ2-1): GAGVSQSPSNKVTEKGKDVELRCDPISGHTALYWYRQSLGQGLEFLIYFQGNSAPDKSGLPSDRFSAERTGGSVSTLTIQRTQQEDSAVYLCASSFSGGSYNEQFFGPGTRLTVL.

Concerning this clone itself: Other DNA sequences in this sample translate to the same CDR3. This chain joins TRBV18 and TRBJ2-7; TRBD1 matches 9 bases. V was pared by 6 bases and J by 2 bases, with 5 bases of the junction left unmatched. Germline assignment: CDR1 KGHSH and CDR2 LQKENI. The CDR3 is made up of 14 amino acids. The CDR3 region is CASSPGQGPYEQYF. In DNA, the CDR3 is TGTGCCAGCTCGCCGGGACAGGGCCCCTACGAGCAGTACTTC.

This clone was observed a handful of times. The V gene is TRBV6-5, the J gene TRBJ1-5, with D perhaps matching TRBD1 (6 bases). The V end lost 6 bases, the J end lost 5 bases, and 17 bases lay between the germline ends. The CDR3 contains 15 residues. Looked up from germline, CDR1 is MNHEY and CDR2 is SVGAGI. CDR3 protein: CASRRLDRTDQPQHF. CDR3 DNA sequence: TGTGCCAGCAGGCGGCTGGACAGAACCGATCAGCCCCAGCATTTT.

Only a few counts were recorded for this clone. V usage is TRBV5-4 and J usage is TRBJ2-2, with D perhaps TRBD1 (5 bases). Trimming removed 3 bases at V and 7 bases at J, with 13 bases between. This CDR3 is 14 amino acids long. CDR1 SGHNT and CDR2 YYREEE come from the germline V gene (reference sequence). This chain's CDR3 is CASSSDSISGELFF. The CDR3 DNA sequence: TGTGCCAGCAGCTCTGACAGCATCAGCGGGGAGCTGTTTTTT.

The rearrangement joins TRBV7-2 to TRBJ1-2; 11 bases are a match to TRBD1. CDR3 length: 15 residues. The germline gives CDR1 SGHTA, CDR2 FQGNSA. J lost 4 bases, V lost 5 bases, and 6 bases had no gene match. The CDR3 bases are TGTGCCAGCAGCGGAGGGACAGGGGGTTTCTATGGCTACACCTTC. Translated: CASSGGTGGFYGYTF.

The rearrangement joins TRBV10-2 to TRBJ1-2; 8 nucleotides agree with TRBD1. V lost 6 bases to trimming and J lost 3 bases; unmatched junction nucleotides: 6. Germline V lookup: CDR1 WSHSY, CDR2 SAAADI. The CDR3 spans 14 residues. CDR3 bases: TGCGCCAGCAGGAGGGCGACAGGGGACTATGGCTACACCTTC. It specifies CASRRATGDYGYTF.

This clone was recorded once. This chain joins TRBV7-6 and TRBJ1-1; D unresolved. Trimming left V 0 bases short and J 4 bases short, with 6 bases between. Germline assignment: CDR1 SGHVS and CDR2 FNYEAQ. CDR3 length equals 13 residues. CDR3 in DNA: TGTGCCAGCAGCTTAGCGGAGACCACTGAAGCTTTCTTT. Amino acids: CASSLAETTEAFF. The whole variable domain, filled in from reference TRBV7-6 and TRBJ1-1, reads GAGVSQSPRYKVTKRGQDVALRCDPISGHVSLYWYRQALGQGPEFLTYFNYEAQQDKSGLPNDRFSAERPEGSISTLTIQRTEQRDSAMYRCASSLAETTEAFFGQGTRLTVV.

The V and J genes are TRBV6-2 or TRBV6-3 and TRBJ1-2; 10 nucleotides line up with TRBD1. V shed 4 bases, J shed 5 bases, and the junction held 7 bases outside the gene matches. The CDR3 sequence is 15 residues long. Germline V lookup: CDR1 MNHEY, CDR2 SVGEGT. CDR3 in DNA: TGTGCCAGCAGTTCCCCTGGACAGGGGGTTTATGGCTACACCTTC. Translating it yields CASSSPGQGVYGYTF.

Only one count was recorded for this clone. This chain links TRBV19 with TRBJ1-1, with no clear D. The length of the CDR3 is 12 residues. Germline CDR1 LNHDA, CDR2 SQIVND (reference sequence). V was pared by 7 bases and J by 0 bases, with 6 bases between. This CDR3 is CASTGMNTEAFF. CDR3 in DNA: TGTGCCAGTACGGGGATGAACACTGAAGCTTTCTTT.

The CDR3 here is CASSGGFGGRNTGELFF. CDR3 coding DNA: TGCGCCAGCAGCGGGGGTTTCGGGGGGCGGAACACCGGGGAGCTGTTTTTT. The chain combines TRBV4-1 with TRBJ2-2, with D possibly being TRBD2 (7 bases). Germline CDR1 and CDR2: MGHRA and YSYEKL. This CDR3 region has 17 residues. V gave up 5 bases and J gave up 1 base, with 17 bases separating them.

This clone occurred a few times. The chain has TRBV28 and TRBJ2-2, with D possibly matching TRBD1 (6 bases). CDR1 is MDHEN, CDR2 SYDVKM, per germline. The CDR3 is made up of 11 amino acids. The germline V and J ends were trimmed by 9 bases and 10 bases, with 12 bases remaining between them. In DNA, the CDR3 is TGTGCCAGTCACAGGGCAGAGGAGCTGTTTTTT. Amino acids: CASHRAEELFF. Full variable domain (missing parts from reference TRBV28 and TRBJ2-2): DVKVTQSSRYLVKRTGEKVFLECVQDMDHENMFWYRQDPGLGLRLIYFSYDVKMKEKGDIPEGYSVSREKKERFSLILESASTNQTSMYLCASHRAEELFFGEGSRLTVL.

The rearrangement links TRBV29-1 to TRBJ1-1; D ambiguous. Germline V CDR1 and CDR2: SQVTM, ANQGSEA. This CDR3 contains 12 residues. Trimming removed 5 bases at V and 7 bases at J, with 14 bases between. Written as DNA, the CDR3 is TGCAGCGTTTCTAGCCCCGCGAGTGAAGCTTTCTTT. As protein: CSVSSPASEAFF. Drawing the rest from reference TRBV29-1 and TRBJ1-1, the complete variable domain is SAVISQKPSRDICQRGTSLTIQCQVDSQVTMMFWYRQQPGQSLTLIATANQGSEATYESGFVIDKFPISRPNLTFSTLTVSNMSPEDSSIYLCSVSSPASEAFFGQGTRLTVV.